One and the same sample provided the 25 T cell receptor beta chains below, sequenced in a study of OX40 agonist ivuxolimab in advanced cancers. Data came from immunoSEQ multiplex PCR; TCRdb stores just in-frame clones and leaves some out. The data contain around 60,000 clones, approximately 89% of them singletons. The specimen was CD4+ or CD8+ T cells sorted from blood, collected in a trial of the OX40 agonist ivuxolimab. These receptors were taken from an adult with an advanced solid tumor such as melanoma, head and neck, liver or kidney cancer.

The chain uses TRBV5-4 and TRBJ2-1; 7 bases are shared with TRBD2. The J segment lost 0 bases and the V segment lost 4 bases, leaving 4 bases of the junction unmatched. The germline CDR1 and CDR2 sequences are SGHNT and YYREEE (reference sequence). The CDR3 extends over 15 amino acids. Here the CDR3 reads CASSQSGTSYNEQFF. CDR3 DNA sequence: TGTGCCAGCAGCCAAAGCGGGACCTCCTACAATGAGCAGTTCTTC.

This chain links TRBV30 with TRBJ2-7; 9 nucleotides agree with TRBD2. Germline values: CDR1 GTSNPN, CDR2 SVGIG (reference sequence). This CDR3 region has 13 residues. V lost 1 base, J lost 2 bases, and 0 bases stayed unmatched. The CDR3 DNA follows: TGTGCCTGGAGTGGCGGGAGGGCCTACGAGCAGTACTTC. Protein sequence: CAWSGGRAYEQYF.

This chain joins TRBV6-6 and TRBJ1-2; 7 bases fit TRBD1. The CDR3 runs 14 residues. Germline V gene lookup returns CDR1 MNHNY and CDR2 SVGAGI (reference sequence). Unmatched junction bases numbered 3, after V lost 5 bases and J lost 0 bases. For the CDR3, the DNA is TGTGCCAGCAGTCGGGACAGCCCTAACTATGGCTACACCTTC. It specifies CASSRDSPNYGYTF.

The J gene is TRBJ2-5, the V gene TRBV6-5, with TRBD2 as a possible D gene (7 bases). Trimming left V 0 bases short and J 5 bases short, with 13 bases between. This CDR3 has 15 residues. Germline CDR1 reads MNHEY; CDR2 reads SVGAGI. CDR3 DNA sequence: TGTGCCAGCAGTTACTCTCCACAGGGAGGGGAGACCCAGTACTTC. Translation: CASSYSPQGGETQYF.

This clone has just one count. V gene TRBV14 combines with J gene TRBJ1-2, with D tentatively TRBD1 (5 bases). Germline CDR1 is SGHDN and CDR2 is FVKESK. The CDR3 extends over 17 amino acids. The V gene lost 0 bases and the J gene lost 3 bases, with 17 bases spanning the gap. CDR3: CASSQDLTRDLYYGYTF. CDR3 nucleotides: TGTGCCAGCAGCCAAGATCTAACGAGGGACCTTTACTATGGCTACACCTTC. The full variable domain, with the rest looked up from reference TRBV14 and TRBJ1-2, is EAGVTQFPSHSVIEKGQTVTLRCDPISGHDNLYWYRRVMGKEIKFLLHFVKESKQDESGMPNNRFLAERTGGTYSTLKVQPAELEDSGVYFCASSQDLTRDLYYGYTFGSGTRLTVV.

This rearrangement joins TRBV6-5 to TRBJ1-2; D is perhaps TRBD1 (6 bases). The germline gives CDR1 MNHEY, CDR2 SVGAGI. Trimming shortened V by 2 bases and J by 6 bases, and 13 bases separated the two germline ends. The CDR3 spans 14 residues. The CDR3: CASSYGTLSDGYTF. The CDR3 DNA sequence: TGTGCCAGCAGTTACGGGACACTTTCGGATGGCTACACCTTC.

CDR3 coding DNA: TGCGCCAGCAGCTTGAGGGTCTCGGGTTATACGCAGTATTTT. Its translation is CASSLRVSGYTQYF. The rearrangement uses TRBV5-1 and TRBJ2-3, with no clear D. CDR1 is SGHRS, CDR2 YFSETQ, per germline. This CDR3 contains 14 residues. Trimming shortened V by 1 base and J by 7 bases, and 13 bases separated the two germline ends.

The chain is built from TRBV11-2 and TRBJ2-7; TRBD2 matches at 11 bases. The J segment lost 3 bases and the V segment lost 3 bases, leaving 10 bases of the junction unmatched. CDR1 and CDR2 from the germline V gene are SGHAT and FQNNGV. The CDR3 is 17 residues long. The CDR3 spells CASSFRAGTSGFYEQYF. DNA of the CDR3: TGTGCCAGCAGCTTCCGAGCGGGGACTAGCGGTTTCTACGAGCAGTACTTC.

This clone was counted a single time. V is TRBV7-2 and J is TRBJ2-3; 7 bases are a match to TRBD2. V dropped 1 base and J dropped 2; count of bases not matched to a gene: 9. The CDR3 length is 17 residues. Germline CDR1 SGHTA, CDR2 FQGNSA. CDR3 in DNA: TGTGCCAGCAGCTTAGTTGCGGGAGACACACACACAGATACGCAGTATTTT. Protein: CASSLVAGDTHTDTQYF.

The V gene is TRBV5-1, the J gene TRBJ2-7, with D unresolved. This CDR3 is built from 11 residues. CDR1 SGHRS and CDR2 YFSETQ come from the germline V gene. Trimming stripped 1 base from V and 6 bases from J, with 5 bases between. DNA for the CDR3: TGCGCCAGCAGCTTGCGCTCCGAGCAGTACTTC. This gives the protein CASSLRSEQYF.

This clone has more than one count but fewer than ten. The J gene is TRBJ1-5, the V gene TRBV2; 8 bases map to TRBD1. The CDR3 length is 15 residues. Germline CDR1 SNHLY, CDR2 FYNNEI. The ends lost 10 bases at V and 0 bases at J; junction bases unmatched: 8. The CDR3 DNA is TGTGCCACCAGACAGGGGAGTCATAGCAATCAGCCCCAGCATTTT. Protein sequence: CATRQGSHSNQPQHF. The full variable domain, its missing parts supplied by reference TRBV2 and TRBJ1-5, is EPEVTQTPSHQVTQMGQEVILRCVPISNHLYFYWYRQILGQKVEFLVSFYNNEISEKSEIFDDQFSVERPDGSNFTLKIRSTKLEDSAMYFCATRQGSHSNQPQHFGDGTRLSIL.

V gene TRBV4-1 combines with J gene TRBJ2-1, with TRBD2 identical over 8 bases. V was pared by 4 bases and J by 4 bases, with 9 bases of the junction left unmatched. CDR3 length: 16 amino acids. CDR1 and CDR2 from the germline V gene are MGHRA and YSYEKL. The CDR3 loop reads CASSPEVGLGYNEQFF. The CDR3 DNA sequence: TGCGCCAGCAGCCCGGAGGTGGGACTAGGTTACAATGAGCAGTTCTTC.

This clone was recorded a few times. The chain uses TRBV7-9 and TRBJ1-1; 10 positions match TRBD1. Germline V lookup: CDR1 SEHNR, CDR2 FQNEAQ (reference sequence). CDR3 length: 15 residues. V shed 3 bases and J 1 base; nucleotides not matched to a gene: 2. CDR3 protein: CASSLTGGANTEAFF. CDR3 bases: TGTGCCAGCAGCTTGACAGGGGGCGCGAACACTGAAGCTTTCTTT.

CDR3: CASNGRDASSYEQYF. The CDR3, as DNA: TGTGCCAGCAATGGCCGGGACGCGAGCTCCTACGAGCAGTACTTC. V usage is TRBV6-1 and J usage is TRBJ2-7; D may match TRBD1 or TRBD2 (5 bases each). This CDR3 is built from 15 residues. Germline V lookup: CDR1 MNHNS, CDR2 SASEGT. Trimming cost V 7 bases and J 0 bases, with 16 bases left between them.

As DNA, the CDR3 is TGTGCCAGCAGCCAAGGACAGAGGCAGGCGTACTACCAAAAGCAGTTCTTC. Its translation: CASSQGQRQAYYQKQFF. The rearrangement links TRBV14 to TRBJ2-1; D possibly corresponds to TRBD1 (5 bases). The length of the CDR3 is 17 residues. Germline V gene data show CDR1 as SGHDN and CDR2 as FVKESK. V lost 1 base to trimming and J lost 11 bases, with 24 bases between them.

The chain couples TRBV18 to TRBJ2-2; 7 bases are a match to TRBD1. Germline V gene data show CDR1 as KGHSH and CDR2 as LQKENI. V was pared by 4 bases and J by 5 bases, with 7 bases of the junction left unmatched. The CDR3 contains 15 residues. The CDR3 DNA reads TGTGCCAGCTCACTACAGGGACAGTCGACCGGGGAGCTGTTTTTT. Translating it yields CASSLQGQSTGELFF.

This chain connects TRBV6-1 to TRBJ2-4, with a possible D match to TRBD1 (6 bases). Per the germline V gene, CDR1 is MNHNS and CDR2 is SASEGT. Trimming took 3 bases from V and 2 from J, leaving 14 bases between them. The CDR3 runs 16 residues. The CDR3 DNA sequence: TGTGCCAGCAGTGACGTGGGGGCATGGTCCAAAAACATTCAGTACTTC. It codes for CASSDVGAWSKNIQYF.

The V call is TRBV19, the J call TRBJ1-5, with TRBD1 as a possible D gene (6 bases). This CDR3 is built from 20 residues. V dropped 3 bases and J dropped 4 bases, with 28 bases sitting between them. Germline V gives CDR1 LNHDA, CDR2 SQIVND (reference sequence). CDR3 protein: CASSMGLYLSWGTRNQPQHF. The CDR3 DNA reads TGTGCCAGTAGTATGGGTCTCTATCTATCCTGGGGGACAAGAAATCAGCCCCAGCATTTT.

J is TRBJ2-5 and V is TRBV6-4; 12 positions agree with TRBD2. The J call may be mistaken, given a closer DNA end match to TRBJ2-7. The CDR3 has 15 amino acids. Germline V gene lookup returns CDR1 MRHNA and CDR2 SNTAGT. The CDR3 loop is CASSYLAGGLYEQYF. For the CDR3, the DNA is TGTGCCAGCAGTTACCTAGCGGGAGGGCTCTACGAGCAGTACTTC.

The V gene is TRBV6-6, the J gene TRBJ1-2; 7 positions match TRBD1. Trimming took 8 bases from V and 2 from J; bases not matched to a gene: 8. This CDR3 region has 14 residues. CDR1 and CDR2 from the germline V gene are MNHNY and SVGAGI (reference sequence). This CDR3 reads CASSRTGLNYGYTF. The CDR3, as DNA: TGTGCCAGCTCTAGGACAGGACTCAACTATGGCTACACCTTC.

The CDR3 sequence: CASSQPRQGARNQPQHF. The CDR3 bases are TGCGCCAGCAGCCAGCCTAGACAGGGGGCTCGTAATCAGCCCCAGCATTTT. The rearrangement joins TRBV4-1 to TRBJ1-5; 10 nucleotides match TRBD1. The V gene end was trimmed by 3 bases and the J gene end by 4 bases; junction bases not matched to a gene: 9. Per the germline V gene, CDR1 is MGHRA and CDR2 is YSYEKL. The CDR3 has 17 residues.

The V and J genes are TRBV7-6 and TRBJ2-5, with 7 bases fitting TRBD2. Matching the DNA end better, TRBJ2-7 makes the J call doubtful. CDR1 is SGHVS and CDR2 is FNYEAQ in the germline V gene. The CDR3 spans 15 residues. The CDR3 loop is CASSLSREASYEQYF. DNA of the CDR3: TGTGCCAGCAGCTTAAGCCGGGAGGCCTCCTACGAGCAGTACTTC.

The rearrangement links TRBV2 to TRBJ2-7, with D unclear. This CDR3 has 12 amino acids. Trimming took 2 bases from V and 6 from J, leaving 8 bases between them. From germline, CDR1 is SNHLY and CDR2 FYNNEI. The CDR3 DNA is TGTGCCAGCAGTGAACTCGGGTCCGAGCAGTACTTC. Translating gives CASSELGSEQYF.

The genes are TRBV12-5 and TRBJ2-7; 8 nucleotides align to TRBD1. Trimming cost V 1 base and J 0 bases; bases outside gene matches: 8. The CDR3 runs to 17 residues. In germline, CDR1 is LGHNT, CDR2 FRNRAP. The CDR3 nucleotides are TGTGCTAGTGGTTTGGCAGCGACAGGGGCTACCTCCTACGAGCAGTACTTC. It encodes CASGLAATGATSYEQYF.

The CDR3 DNA follows: TGTGCCAGCAGCTGGGGGGGTAGGACTGAAGAGACCCAGTACTTC. It specifies CASSWGGRTEETQYF. V is TRBV5-8 and J is TRBJ2-5; the match to TRBD2 covers 7 bases. There are 15 residues in the CDR3. After removal of 3 bases from V and 3 bases from J, the junction contained 8 bases not matched to a gene. Germline V lookup: CDR1 SGHTS, CDR2 YDEGEE.